This passage covers 18 T cell receptor beta chains from one sample sequenced in a study of blood T cell repertoires in COVID-19 (dated by TCRdb to 2018 to 2020). Library creation used the immunoSEQ multiplex PCR assay. In TCRdb, the immuneACCESS table is reduced to in-frame sequences with V and J assigned. These tables do not hold every clone; where another copy was compared, an unresolved V gene accounts for under half, and the others remain unexplained. For this sample the table gives roughly 200,000 clones, of which 86% were detected only once. 20% to 25% of the sample is held by the ten biggest clonotypes. Sequences were obtained from PBMCs or T cells enriched from blood (not recorded which). The source of these receptors is a middle-aged woman in a cohort exposed to, infected with or recovered from COVID-19 (not recorded which).

The chain carries TRBV18 and TRBJ1-5, with TRBD1 matching over 7 bases. V shed 4 bases and J 7 bases; nucleotides not matched to a gene: 13. Germline CDR1 reads KGHSH; CDR2 reads LQKENI. The CDR3 is made up of 16 amino acids. The CDR3 nucleotides read TGTGCCAGCTCACAATCAGAGACAGGGACGAGGCAGCCCCAGCATTTT. Its translation is CASSQSETGTRQPQHF.

A word on this clone: The identical CDR3 is also encoded by other nucleotide sequences in the sample. J is TRBJ2-2 and V is TRBV5-1; TRBD1 agrees at 7 bases. With 0 bases clipped from V and 4 bases from J, the junction kept 3 bases outside the gene matches. This CDR3 region has 15 residues. Germline V gene sequence: CDR1 SGHRS, CDR2 YFSETQ. In DNA form, the CDR3 reads TGCGCCAGCAGCTTGGGACCAGGGGGCACCGGGGAGCTGTTTTTT. It translates to CASSLGPGGTGELFF.

The rearrangement uses TRBV12-5 and TRBJ1-1; 8 nucleotides match TRBD1. CDR3 length equals 13 residues. Germline-derived CDR1 and CDR2 are LGHNT and FRNRAP. With V trimmed by 7 bases and J by 5 bases, 6 bases remained unmatched. The CDR3 nucleotides read TGTGCTAGTGACGCGGACAGGGTAACTGAAGCTTTCTTT. Amino acid sequence: CASDADRVTEAFF. Full variable domain (rest looked up from reference TRBV12-5 and TRBJ1-1): DARVTQTPRHKVTEMGQEVTMRCQPILGHNTVFWYRQTMMQGLELLAYFRNRAPLDDSGMPKDRFSAEMPDATLATLKIQPSEPRDSAVYFCASDADRVTEAFFGQGTRLTVV.

The chain couples TRBV28 to TRBJ2-3; 8 nucleotides match TRBD2. From germline, CDR1 is MDHEN and CDR2 SYDVKM. V was pared by 3 bases and J by 4 bases, with 6 bases of the junction left unmatched. The CDR3 loop spans 15 amino acids. In DNA, the CDR3 is TGTGCCAGCAGTTTGGGGCGGGGGGCCCCAGATACGCAGTATTTT. The encoded protein is CASSLGRGAPDTQYF.

The rearrangement links TRBV27 to TRBJ1-5; D is unresolved. There are 13 residues in the CDR3. Deletions cut 5 bases from V and 6 bases from J, with 11 bases between. Germline V CDR1 and CDR2: MNHEY, SMNVEV (reference sequence). This CDR3 is CASSGGPTQPQHF. CDR3 sequence (DNA): TGTGCCAGCAGTGGAGGGCCCACTCAGCCCCAGCATTTT.

Only a few counts were recorded for this clone. V is TRBV7-9 and J is TRBJ1-2, with D possibly TRBD1 on 5 matching bases. Germline values: CDR1 SEHNR, CDR2 FQNEAQ (reference sequence). The germline V and J ends were trimmed by 4 bases and 4 bases, with 13 bases remaining between them. The CDR3 is 14 amino acids. The CDR3 sequence is CASSSGQGSYGYTF. The CDR3 DNA reads TGTGCCAGCAGCTCTGGGCAGGGAAGCTATGGCTACACCTTC.

This clone has at least ten counts. The V and J genes are TRBV4-2 and TRBJ2-7; no firm D call. The CDR3 runs to 15 residues. CDR1 and CDR2 (germline): LGHNA, YNFKEQ. V lost 0 bases, J lost 0 bases, and 9 bases lay in between. The CDR3 spells CASSQEIGVSYEQYF. Here the CDR3 DNA reads TGTGCCAGCAGCCAAGAAATCGGTGTCTCCTACGAGCAGTACTTC.

The chain carries TRBV11-3 and TRBJ2-1; TRBD2 matches 7 bases. This CDR3 is 15 amino acids long. Germline CDR1 is SGHNT and CDR2 is YENEEA. J was trimmed by 3 bases and V by 5 bases; bases with no gene match: 7. The CDR3 spells CASSVGTMNYNEQFF. In nucleotides, the CDR3 is TGTGCCAGCAGCGTCGGGACTATGAACTACAATGAGCAGTTCTTC.

In this sample, this clone turned up many times. The V and J genes are TRBV29-1 and TRBJ1-2; D perhaps matches TRBD1 (5 bases). Germline CDR1 and CDR2: SQVTM and ANQGSEA. The CDR3 is made up of 14 amino acids. Trimming stripped 6 bases from V and 7 bases from J, with 21 bases between. The CDR3 DNA reads as TGCAGCGTCGCGACGGGTCAGGGAGGTGGTGGCTACACCTTC. Translation gives CSVATGQGGGGYTF.

A remark on this clone: Because the CDR3's place on the DNA is in doubt, the DNA is left out and the CDR3 is given as listed by TCRdb. This chain joins TRBV5-1 and TRBJ2-7; no check of the table's D call, TRBD2, against the DNA was made. The CDR3 is 13 amino acids long, termini counted. Germline values: CDR1 SGHRS, CDR2 YFSETQ. CDR3: CASSLEVGGGTYF.

The V and J genes are TRBV4-1 and TRBJ2-1; possible D gene TRBD2, 7 bases. Per the germline V gene, CDR1 is MGHRA and CDR2 is YSYEKL. Trimming cost V 8 bases and J 2 bases, with 13 bases left between them. This CDR3 has 14 amino acids. This chain's CDR3 is CASGGASAYNEQFF. Here the CDR3 DNA reads TGCGCCAGCGGGGGGGCGAGTGCCTACAATGAGCAGTTCTTC.

The chain joins TRBV4-3 to TRBJ1-1; D might be TRBD1 (5 bases). V shed 2 bases and J shed 1 base, with 5 bases lying between them. Germline V CDR1 and CDR2: LGHNA, YSLEER. The CDR3 runs 13 residues. The CDR3: CASSQRGNTEAFF. The DNA of the CDR3 is TGCGCCAGCAGCCAAAGGGGGAACACTGAAGCTTTCTTT.

This chain links TRBV5-1 with TRBJ2-5; D possibly corresponds to TRBD2 (6 bases). CDR1 is SGHRS and CDR2 is YFSETQ in the germline V gene. The CDR3 length is 13 residues. Deletions cut 0 bases from V and 4 bases from J, with 7 bases between. The CDR3 nucleotides are TGCGCCAGCAGCTTGGAGGGAGGAGAGACCCAGTACTTC. It encodes CASSLEGGETQYF.

This chain uses TRBV7-9 with TRBJ2-7; a possible D gene is TRBD2 (5 bases). CDR1 SEHNR and CDR2 FQNEAQ come from the germline V gene (reference sequence). V was pared by 5 bases and J by 2 bases, with 13 bases between. The length of the CDR3 is 14 residues. The CDR3 DNA follows: TGTGCCAGCAGCCCCACGGGATTCACCTACGAGCAGTACTTC. It codes for CASSPTGFTYEQYF.

In its sample, this clone was seen once. The chain carries TRBV4-3 and TRBJ2-5; 10 bases are a match to TRBD2. The germline V gene has CDR1 LGHNA and CDR2 YSLEER. CDR3 size: 16 residues. V shed 3 bases and J 4 bases; nucleotides not matched to a gene: 8. The DNA for the CDR3 is TGCGCCAGCAGCCATTTAGCGGGAGGCCGGGGAGAGACCCAGTACTTC. Translated: CASSHLAGGRGETQYF.

A single count supports this clone. The V gene is TRBV6-1, the J gene TRBJ1-4; D call uncertain. Trimming stripped 3 bases from V and 5 bases from J, with 19 bases between. The length of the CDR3 is 17 residues. In germline, CDR1 is MNHNS, CDR2 SASEGT. CDR3: CASSDEGDSSYNEKLFF. The CDR3 DNA sequence: TGTGCCAGCAGTGACGAGGGCGATAGCTCGTACAATGAAAAACTGTTTTTT.

The V gene is TRBV3-1 (or the pseudogene TRBV3-2), the J gene TRBJ1-1; D unclear. The CDR3 sequence is 14 residues long. Trimming stripped 4 bases from V and 4 bases from J, with 13 bases between. From germline, CDR1 is LGHDT and CDR2 YNNKEL (reference sequence). DNA of the CDR3: TGTGCCAGCAGCCCTCGAGGAGGTAGCACTGAAGCTTTCTTT. This gives the protein CASSPRGGSTEAFF.

The chain joins TRBV5-1 to TRBJ1-2, with D possibly being TRBD1 (5 bases). In germline, CDR1 is SGHRS, CDR2 YFSETQ. Trimming removed 0 bases from V and 9 bases from J, with 6 bases in between. The CDR3 is 11 residues long. Written as DNA, the CDR3 is TGCGCCAGCAGCTTGGAGGGGAGCTACACCTTC. It translates to CASSLEGSYTF.